This is a list of T cell receptor beta chains from one sample in a study of human T cells and chemical hapten exposure. MiXCR, run by TCRdb on the RACE reads, gives a single entry per CDR3 protein. Found here are just over 350,000 distinct CDR3 sequences, about 6.3% of them singletons; the top ten hold about 5%. The sample was whole blood, taken in connection with sensitization to the hapten diphenylcyclopropenone (DPC). These receptors originate from a young woman with alopecia areata. Some clones in this sample may be carry-over from other donors' samples. CDR3s include the opening cysteine and the closing phenylalanine or tryptophan. The D gene is left open where the match is weak. Rows may omit the clone size; those that give it use once, few, many or a size class.

-	-	TRBV11-3	TRBJ2-2	15	CASLLGGSGTGELFF	TGTGCCAGCCTCCTTGGAGGGAGCGGGACCGGGGAGCTGTTTTTT
-	many	TRBV28	TRBJ1-4	12	CASTVRSEKLFF	TGTGCCAGCACAGTTAGGAGTGAAAAACTGTTTTTT
-	few	TRBV3-1	TRBJ1-2	15	CASSPILDRYYGYTF	TGTGCCAGCAGCCCGATTCTAGACAGGTACTATGGCTACACCTTC
-	-	TRBV5-5	TRBJ1-4	14	CASSFGGGVEKLFF	TGTGCCAGCAGCTTTGGGGGAGGGGTTGAAAAACTGTTTTTT
-	-	TRBV4-3	TRBJ2-5	14	CASSQDLSGETQYF	TGCGCCAGCAGCCAAGATCTATCGGGGGAGACCCAGTACTTC
TRBD1	few	TRBV7-2	TRBJ1-1	15	CASSPLDRANTEAFF	TGTGCCAGCAGCCCCTTAGACAGGGCGAACACTGAAGCTTTCTTT
TRBD1	-	TRBV18	TRBJ1-4	17	CASSPTRDSLNNEKLFF	TGTGCCAGCTCACCAACCCGGGACAGCCTGAATAATGAAAAACTGTTTTTT
TRBD1	many	TRBV6-2/TRBV6-3	TRBJ2-2	15	CASSLGQLTTGELFF	TGTGCCAGCAGCTTGGGACAGCTAACCACCGGGGAGCTGTTTTTT
TRBD1	few	TRBV10-3	TRBJ1-2	12	CATGTGGDGYTF	TGTGCCACCGGGACAGGGGGCGACGGCTACACCTTC
-	many	TRBV7-9	TRBJ1-4	15	CASSPSEGGPEKLFF	TGTGCCAGCAGCCCGTCGGAGGGAGGCCCTGAAAAACTGTTTTTT